A selection of T cell receptor beta chains follows, all from one sample in a study of CD8+CD57+ T cells in acquired aplastic anemia. MiXCR, run by TCRdb on the reads, gives a single entry per CDR3 protein. The table lists approximately 130,000 distinct CDR3 sequences, approximately 41% of them singletons, with over 2% in the top ten. The material sequenced was sorted CD4+, CD8+, or CD8+CD57+ T cells (not recorded which) from PBMCs. Receptor source: a human donor with aplastic anemia. Both conserved end residues are part of each CDR3. A D gene is named only where the DNA matches it firmly. Only part of the rows carry a size: once, few, many, or a class if the clone is expanded.

TRBD1	TRBJ1-6	NA	TRBV11-2	CASSLRPDRGLGNSPLHF	TGTGCCAGCAGCTTACGGCCGGACAGGGGGCTCGGTAATTCACCCCTCCACTTT
NA	TRBJ1-1	many	TRBV7-2	CASSLSRANTEAFF	TGTGCCAGCAGCTTAAGTAGAGCGAACACTGAAGCTTTCTTT
NA	TRBJ1-6	many	TRBV14	CASSRHGPSNSPLHF	TGTGCCAGCTCACGGCACGGACCTTCTAATTCACCCCTCCACTTT
NA	TRBJ2-5	many	TRBV12-3/TRBV12-4	CASSFGGRETQYF	TGTGCCAGCAGTTTTGGGGGTAGGGAGACCCAGTACTTC
TRBD1	TRBJ1-2	NA	TRBV5-6	CASSPAPDRPEPYGYTF	TGTGCCAGCAGCCCGGCCCCGGACAGGCCCGAACCCTATGGCTACACCTTC
TRBD2	TRBJ2-7	NA	TRBV2	CASSGGVGEQYF	TGTGCCAGCAGCGGGGGGGTTGGCGAGCAGTACTTC
NA	TRBJ1-4	NA	TRBV6-2/TRBV6-3	CASSYRTKRSEKLFF	TGTGCCAGCAGTTACAGGACTAAGAGGAGCGAAAAACTGTTTTTT
NA	TRBJ1-2	few	TRBV18	CASSPTQEMGGYTF	TGTGCCAGCTCACCGACCCAAGAAATGGGAGGCTACACCTTC
NA	TRBJ1-2	many	TRBV7-9	CASSSDEAGAGYGYTF	TGTGCCAGCAGCTCAGACGAGGCAGGGGCTGGCTATGGCTACACCTTC
TRBD2	TRBJ2-5	few	TRBV19	CASRGLAGGHETQYF	TGTGCCAGTCGGGGACTAGCGGGGGGGCACGAGACCCAGTACTTC
NA	TRBJ1-2	NA	TRBV4-3	CASSQDRQINYGYTF	TGCGCCAGCAGCCAAGATAGACAGATTAACTATGGCTACACCTTC
NA	TRBJ1-4	many	TRBV20-1	CSAPTSAIPGEEKLFF	TGCAGTGCTCCAACTTCGGCCATCCCCGGTGAAGAAAAACTGTTTTTT
TRBD1	TRBJ2-5	NA	TRBV25-1	CASSEGSWGQIQETQYF	TGTGCCAGCAGTGAAGGATCTTGGGGACAGATTCAAGAGACCCAGTACTTC
NA	TRBJ1-1	NA	TRBV25-1	CASSDRGTGAFF	TGTGCCAGCAGTGATCGGGGGACTGGAGCCTTCTTT
NA	TRBJ2-1	once	TRBV29-1	CSVGALTMRNEQFF	TGCAGCGTTGGGGCATTGACTATGAGGAATGAGCAGTTCTTC
NA	TRBJ1-1	many	TRBV6-5	CASSYARGSAAEAFF	TGTGCCAGCAGTTATGCCCGCGGTTCTGCCGCTGAAGCTTTCTTT
NA	TRBJ1-2	many	TRBV20-1	CSASSPLSGYTF	TGCAGTGCTAGCTCTCCCCTGTCGGGCTACACCTTC
NA	TRBJ2-7	many	TRBV28	CASYTSEGSYEQYF	TGTGCCAGTTACACTTCTGAGGGCTCCTACGAGCAGTACTTC
NA	TRBJ1-2	NA	TRBV3-1	CASSPSEGSRFYGYTF	TGTGCCAGCAGCCCATCCGAGGGGTCCCGTTTCTATGGCTACACCTTC
NA	TRBJ1-1	many	TRBV9	CASSGGSTNTEAFF	TGTGCCAGCAGCGGGGGCAGTACCAACACTGAAGCTTTCTTT
NA	TRBJ1-3	many	TRBV29-1	CSVETVSGNTIYF	TGCAGCGTTGAAACAGTCTCTGGAAACACCATATATTTT
NA	TRBJ1-5	NA	TRBV24-1	CATSDGFAHQPQHF	TGTGCCACCAGTGACGGGTTTGCTCATCAGCCCCAGCATTTT
TRBD1	TRBJ1-2	NA	TRBV25-1	CASSESFHTGGRGYTF	TGTGCCAGCAGTGAATCCTTCCACACAGGGGGTCGTGGCTACACCTTC
NA	TRBJ1-2	many	TRBV2	CASSENGYGYTF	TGTGCCAGCAGTGAAAACGGGTATGGCTACACCTTC
TRBD2	TRBJ2-1	NA	TRBV10-3	CAISESSGGAWSYNEQFF	TGTGCCATCAGTGAGTCTAGCGGGGGGGCCTGGTCCTACAATGAGCAGTTCTTC
NA	TRBJ1-6	few	TRBV2	CASTQGQGWSPLYF	TGTGCCAGTACTCAGGGGCAGGGCTGGTCACCCCTCTACTTT
NA	TRBJ1-5	NA	TRBV18	CASSPREGTNSNQPQHF	TGTGCCAGCTCCCCCCGCGAAGGAACGAATAGCAATCAGCCCCAGCATTTT
TRBD2	TRBJ2-7	many	TRBV27	CASSSWTSGVREQYF	TGTGCCAGCAGTTCTTGGACTAGCGGGGTAAGGGAGCAGTACTTC
NA	TRBJ2-1	few	TRBV24-1	CATSDLGSSSYNEQFF	TGTGCCACCAGTGATTTGGGGTCTAGCTCCTACAATGAGCAGTTCTTC
TRBD1	TRBJ1-2	many	TRBV5-5	CASSLPGGPFNYGYTF	TGTGCCAGCAGCTTGCCAGGGGGACCCTTTAACTATGGCTACACCTTC
TRBD1	TRBJ2-7	NA	TRBV10-2	CASSETGGYEQYF	TGCGCCAGCAGTGAAACAGGGGGCTACGAGCAGTACTTC
TRBD2	TRBJ2-3	NA	TRBV29-1	CSFNPGLAADTQYF	TGCAGCTTCAACCCCGGACTAGCGGCAGATACGCAGTATTTT
TRBD2	TRBJ2-3	NA	TRBV18	CASSPFPQSGGSLTGTDTQYF	TGTGCCAGCTCACCATTCCCCCAAAGCGGGGGGTCCTTGACTGGCACAGATACGCAGTATTTT
TRBD1	TRBJ2-5	few	TRBV7-8	CASSLWDSPQETQYF	TGTGCCAGCAGCTTATGGGACAGTCCTCAAGAGACCCAGTACTTC
TRBD1	TRBJ2-1	few	TRBV10-2	CASSERQGPRVF	TGCGCCAGCAGTGAACGACAGGGACCCAGGGTCTTC
NA	TRBJ2-3	medium-sized	TRBV24-1	CATSEGHPRQYF	TGTGCCACCAGTGAAGGCCACCCGAGGCAGTATTTT
NA	TRBJ2-3	NA	TRBV27	CASSYVSGTDTQYF	TGTGCCAGCAGTTACGTTAGTGGCACAGATACGCAGTATTTT
NA	TRBJ2-2	once	TRBV7-2	CASSLVSNTGELFF	TGTGCCAGCAGCTTAGTTAGCAACACCGGGGAGCTGTTTTTT
NA	TRBJ1-4	NA	TRBV3-1	CASSTTRGTGEKLFF	TGTGCCAGCAGCACGACCAGGGGAACGGGTGAAAAACTGTTTTTT
TRBD2	TRBJ2-5	NA	TRBV2	CASTVGGGEETQYF	TGTGCCAGCACAGTGGGCGGGGGGGAAGAGACCCAGTACTTC
NA	TRBJ2-3	many	TRBV5-1	CASSLSQSTDTQYF	TGCGCCAGCAGCTTGAGCCAGTCCACAGATACGCAGTATTTT